One sample yielded the 3 T cell receptor beta chains listed below, sequenced in a study of blood T cells in healthy people across ages (dated by TCRdb to the mid-2010s). Receptors were amplified or captured by 5' RACE. Sequencing was performed on an Illumina HiSeq 2500. A second 7 to 11 cycle PCR used a sample-barcoded 5' primer and a J-beta primer mix. TCRdb reanalyzed the raw reads on its own, using fastp at Q25 for trimming and MiXCR for clone calling, and kept in-frame beta chains. Rows are combined by CDR3 protein, so each entry shows the most common genes and DNA. This sample lists about 640,000 distinct CDR3 sequences; approximately 50% were detected once. Roughly 34% of the sample rests with the top ten. Sequenced sample: blood. These receptors were taken from a man in his fifties or sixties in good health.

The chain links TRBV5-1 to TRBJ1-2; D gene unclear. The germline gives CDR1 SGHRS, CDR2 YFSETQ. This CDR3 has 14 amino acids. With 1 base removed from V and 3 bases from J, the gap between germline ends came to 10 bases. The CDR3 bases are TGCGCCAGCAGCTTGAGGGCGGCAGACTATGGCTACACCTTC. Residues: CASSLRAADYGYTF.

This clonotype appeared many times. The gene calls are TRBV6-1 and TRBJ2-5; D possibly corresponds to TRBD1 (5 bases). The length of the CDR3 is 14 residues. Trimming pared 6 bases from V and 4 bases from J, leaving 15 bases between. In germline, CDR1 is MNHNS, CDR2 SASEGT. In nucleotides, the CDR3 is TGTGCCAGCAGCGAAAACAGGTCCCCAGAGACCCAGTACTTC. As protein: CASSENRSPETQYF.

The chain carries TRBV20-1 and TRBJ1-5; unclear D gene. The germline V gene has CDR1 DFQATT and CDR2 SNEGSKA (reference sequence). V was trimmed by 0 bases and J by 3 bases, leaving 12 bases between them. This CDR3 is 15 amino acids long. CDR3 protein: CSARDLAVPNQPQHF. CDR3 bases: TGCAGTGCTAGAGATTTAGCGGTACCCAATCAGCCCCAGCATTTT.